Sequencing of this T cell receptor beta chain was carried out in a study of cytomegalovirus exposure and HLA in healthy donors. CDR3 size: 13 residues. Germline lookup yields CDR1 ENHRY and CDR2 SYGVKD. The V segment lost 8 bases and the J segment 11 bases; nucleotides outside the gene matches: 11. Vbeta (60) and Jbeta (13) primers were used in the PCR. Sequenced by immunoSEQ multiplex PCR; TCRdb stores in-frame clones only, minus some. The sample holds 150,000 to 170,000 clones, approximately 80% seen once. What was sequenced was PBMCs. V gene TRBV10-3 combines with J gene TRBJ1-4; 7 bases line up with TRBD1. The TCR originated in a woman in her forties in good health and CMV-seronegative. The CDR3 protein is CAIGGGDREKLFF. The CDR3 DNA reads as TGTGCCATCGGGGGCGGAGACAGGGAGAAACTGTTTTTT.